A single sample is the source of the 12 T cell receptor beta chains below, sequenced in a study of shared T cell receptors in the human thymus. Method: immunoSEQ multiplex PCR; TCRdb's copy keeps in-frame clones and lacks some. This sample has hundreds of thousands of clones, with 87% found just once. These same data were also listed under a study on human thymus T cells.

The source material was thymocytes. The receptors here all came from a boy younger than two with a congenital heart defect.

V and J are TRBV4-3 and TRBJ1-5, with D perhaps matching TRBD1 (6 bases). Trimming left V 0 bases short and J 5 bases short, with 23 bases between. The CDR3 contains 19 residues. Germline V CDR1 and CDR2: LGHNA, YSLEER. Written as DNA, the CDR3 is TGCGCCAGCAGCCAAGATCTCGGCGCGGTGGCAGGGGAGTATCAGCCCCAGCATTTT. Translating it yields CASSQDLGAVAGEYQPQHF.

Comments on this clone: One junction end does not reproduce the germline sequence, and a read error may be involved. The chain uses TRBV6-1 and TRBJ1-5; tentative D call: TRBD1 (6 bases). Germline loops: CDR1 MNHNS, CDR2 SASEGT. The CDR3 length is 18 residues. The CDR3 DNA follows: TGTGCCAGCAGGGAAGGGACAAAGGACCCCCTTAGCAATCAGCCCCAGCATTTT. It specifies CASREGTKDPLSNQPQHF.

The chain carries TRBV4-1 and TRBJ2-5, with 7 bases identical to TRBD2. The germline CDR1 and CDR2 sequences are MGHRA and YSYEKL. This CDR3 has 16 residues. The junction had 9 bases not matched to a gene; V was cut back by 0 bases and J by 5 bases. CDR3 loop: CASSQDRRLARETQYF. CDR3 coding DNA: TGCGCCAGCAGCCAAGATCGGAGACTAGCTCGGGAGACCCAGTACTTC.

This clone has a single count. CDR3 in amino acids: CASSLAKLHGDSLNTEAFF. The CDR3 DNA sequence: TGTGCCAGCAGCTTAGCCAAGCTCCACGGGGACAGCCTGAACACTGAAGCTTTCTTT. The chain uses TRBV7-6 and TRBJ1-1, with 7 bases that match TRBD1. CDR1 is SGHVS and CDR2 is FNYEAQ in the germline V gene. V lost 0 bases to trimming and J lost 0 bases; unmatched junction nucleotides: 13. The CDR3 runs to 19 residues.

The J gene is TRBJ1-1, the V gene TRBV15; 7 bases line up with TRBD1. J lost 7 bases, V lost 1 base, and 27 bases had no gene match. In germline, CDR1 is LNHNV, CDR2 YYDKDF (reference sequence). The CDR3 has 21 amino acids. CDR3 bases: TGTGCCACCAGCAGAGTACGAGCTTTTCAGGGTCTCCGGGACAGAGAATGTGAAGCTTTCTTT. Its protein product is CATSRVRAFQGLRDRECEAFF.

The chain employs TRBV5-1 and TRBJ2-2; 9 bases map to TRBD2. This CDR3 has 16 amino acids. Germline loops: CDR1 SGHRS, CDR2 YFSETQ. Trimming removed 0 bases from V and 3 bases from J; junction bases left unmatched: 3. CDR3 in amino acids: CASSLGLAGYTGELFF. The CDR3 DNA reads as TGCGCCAGCAGCTTGGGTCTAGCGGGGTACACCGGGGAGCTGTTTTTT.

Written as DNA, the CDR3 is TGTGCCACCAGCAGAAGAGGGACAGGGTCGGGCAATGAGCAGTTCTTC. It encodes CATSRRGTGSGNEQFF. The chain carries TRBV15 and TRBJ2-1, with 9 bases identical to TRBD1. The CDR3 length is 16 residues. Germline V gene sequence: CDR1 LNHNV, CDR2 YYDKDF (reference sequence). V lost 2 bases to trimming and J lost 6 bases; unmatched junction nucleotides: 8.

This clone has just one count. The chain combines TRBV28 with TRBJ2-2; the match to TRBD2 covers 11 bases. This CDR3 has 20 amino acids. From germline, CDR1 is MDHEN and CDR2 SYDVKM. V lost 3 bases to trimming and J lost 7 bases; unmatched junction nucleotides: 19. CDR3 DNA sequence: TGTGCCAGCAGTTTCTCGGTGGCTAGCGGGAGGCCGGGGTCGGTCGGGGAGCTGTTTTTT. Its translation: CASSFSVASGRPGSVGELFF.

The chain combines TRBV7-2 with TRBJ1-6; D is perhaps TRBD1 (6 bases). With 5 bases removed from V and 6 bases from J, the gap between germline ends came to 17 bases. There are 16 residues in the CDR3. Germline V gene data show CDR1 as SGHTA and CDR2 as FQGNSA. CDR3 amino acids: CASSPRTERFNSPLHF. The CDR3 DNA follows: TGTGCCAGCAGCCCAAGGACAGAGCGCTTTAATTCACCCCTCCACTTT.

The chain is built from TRBV4-2 and TRBJ1-1; no clear D. The V and J ends lost 6 bases and 0 bases respectively, with 8 bases between them. This CDR3 has 13 amino acids. Germline V gene sequence: CDR1 LGHNA, CDR2 YNFKEQ. The CDR3 sequence is CASRAVMNTEAFF. CDR3 in DNA: TGTGCCAGCAGAGCGGTCATGAACACTGAAGCTTTCTTT.

This rearrangement joins TRBV14 to TRBJ2-5; the match to TRBD1 covers 7 bases. The CDR3 extends over 15 amino acids. The ends lost 6 bases at V and 5 bases at J; junction bases unmatched: 12. The germline V gene has CDR1 SGHDN and CDR2 FVKESK. This chain's CDR3 is CASRTSTGVGETQYF. Written as DNA, the CDR3 is TGTGCCAGCAGGACTTCAACAGGGGTTGGGGAGACCCAGTACTTC.

This sequence joins TRBV4-3 and TRBJ1-2, with D unclear. V was shortened by 4 bases and J by 4 bases, with 22 bases between the two germline ends. The germline V gene encodes CDR1 LGHNA and CDR2 YSLEER. This CDR3 region has 17 residues. In nucleotides, the CDR3 is TGCGCCAGCAGCCGTCAGGTTGTGGGCGTAACCTCCTATGGCTACACCTTC. It encodes CASSRQVVGVTSYGYTF.